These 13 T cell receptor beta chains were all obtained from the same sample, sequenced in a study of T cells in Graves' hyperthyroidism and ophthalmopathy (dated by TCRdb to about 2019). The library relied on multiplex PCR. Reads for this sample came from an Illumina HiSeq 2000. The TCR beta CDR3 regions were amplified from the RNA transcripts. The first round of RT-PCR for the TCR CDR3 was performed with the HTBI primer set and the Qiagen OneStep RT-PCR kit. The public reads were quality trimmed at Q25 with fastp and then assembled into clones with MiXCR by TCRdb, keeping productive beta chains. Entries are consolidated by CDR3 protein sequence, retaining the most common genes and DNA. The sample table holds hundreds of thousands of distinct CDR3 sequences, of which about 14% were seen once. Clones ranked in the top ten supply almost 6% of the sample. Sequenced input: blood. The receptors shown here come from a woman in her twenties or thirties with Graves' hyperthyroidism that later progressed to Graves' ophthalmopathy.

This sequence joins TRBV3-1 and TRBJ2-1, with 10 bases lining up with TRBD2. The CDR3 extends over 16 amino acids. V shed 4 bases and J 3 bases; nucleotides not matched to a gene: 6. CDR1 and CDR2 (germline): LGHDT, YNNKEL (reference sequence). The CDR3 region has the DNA TGTGCCAGCAGCCCCGGGGCTAGCGGGAGCTACAATGAGCAGTTCTTC. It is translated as CASSPGASGSYNEQFF.

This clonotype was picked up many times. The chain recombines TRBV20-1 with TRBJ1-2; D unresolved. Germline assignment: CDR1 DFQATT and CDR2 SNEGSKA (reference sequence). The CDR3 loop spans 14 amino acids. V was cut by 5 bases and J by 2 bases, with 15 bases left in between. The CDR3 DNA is TGCAGTGCTGCGACGATACCGGGAAACTATGGCTACACCTTC. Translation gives CSAATIPGNYGYTF.

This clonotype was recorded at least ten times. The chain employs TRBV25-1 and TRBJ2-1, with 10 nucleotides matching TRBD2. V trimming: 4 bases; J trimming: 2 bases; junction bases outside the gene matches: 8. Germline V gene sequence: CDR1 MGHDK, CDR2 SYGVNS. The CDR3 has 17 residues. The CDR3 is CASSGAPGTSAYNEQFF. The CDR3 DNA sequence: TGTGCCAGCAGTGGGGCACCGGGGACTAGCGCCTACAATGAGCAGTTCTTC.

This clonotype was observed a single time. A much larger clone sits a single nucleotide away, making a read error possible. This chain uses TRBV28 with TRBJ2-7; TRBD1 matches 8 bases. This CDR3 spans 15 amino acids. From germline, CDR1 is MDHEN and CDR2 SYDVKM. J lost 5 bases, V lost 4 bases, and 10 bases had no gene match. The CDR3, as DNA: TGTGCCAGCAGTTACCCAGGGGGCAGGGACGACGAGCAGTACTTC. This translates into CASSYPGGRDDEQYF. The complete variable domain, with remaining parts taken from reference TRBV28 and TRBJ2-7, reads DVKVTQSSRYLVKRTGEKVFLECVQDMDHENMFWYRQDPGLGLRLIYFSYDVKMKEKGDIPEGYSVSREKKERFSLILESASTNQTSMYLCASSYPGGRDDEQYFGPGTRLTVT.

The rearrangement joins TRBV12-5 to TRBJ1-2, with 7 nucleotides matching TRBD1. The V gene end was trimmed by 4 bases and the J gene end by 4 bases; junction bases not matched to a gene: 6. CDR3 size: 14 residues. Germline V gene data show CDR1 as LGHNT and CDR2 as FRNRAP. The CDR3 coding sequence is TGTGCTAGTGGTTGGACGGGACAGATCTATGGCTACACCTTC. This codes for CASGWTGQIYGYTF.

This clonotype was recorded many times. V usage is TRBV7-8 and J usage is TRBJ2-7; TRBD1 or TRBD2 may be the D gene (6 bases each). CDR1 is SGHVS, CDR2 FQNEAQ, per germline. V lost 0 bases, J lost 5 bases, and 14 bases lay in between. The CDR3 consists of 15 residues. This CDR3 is CASSLAGTGGHEQYF. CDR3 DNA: TGTGCCAGCAGCTTAGCCGGGACTGGGGGCCACGAGCAGTACTTC.

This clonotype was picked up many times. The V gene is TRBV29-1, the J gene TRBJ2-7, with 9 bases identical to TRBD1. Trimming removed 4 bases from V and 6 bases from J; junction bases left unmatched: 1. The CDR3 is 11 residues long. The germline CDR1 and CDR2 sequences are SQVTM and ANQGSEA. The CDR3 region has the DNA TGCAGCGTTGCGACAGGGGGCGAGCAGTACTTC. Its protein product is CSVATGGEQYF.

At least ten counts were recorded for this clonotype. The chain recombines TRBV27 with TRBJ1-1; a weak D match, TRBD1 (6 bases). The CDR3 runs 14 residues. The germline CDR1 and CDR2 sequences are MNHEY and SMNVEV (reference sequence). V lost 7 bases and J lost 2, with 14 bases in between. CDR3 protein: CASTTGTLNTEAFF. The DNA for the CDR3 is TGTGCCAGCACTACAGGGACCCTCAACACTGAAGCTTTCTTT.

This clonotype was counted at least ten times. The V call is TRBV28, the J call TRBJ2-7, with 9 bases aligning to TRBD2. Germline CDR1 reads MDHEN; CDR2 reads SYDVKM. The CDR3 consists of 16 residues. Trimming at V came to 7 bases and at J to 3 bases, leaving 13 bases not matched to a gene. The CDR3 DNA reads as TGTGCCAGCACCCCGGGGGGTAGCGGGAGAGGCTACGAGCAGTACTTC. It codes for CASTPGGSGRGYEQYF. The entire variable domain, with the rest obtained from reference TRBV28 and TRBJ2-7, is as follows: DVKVTQSSRYLVKRTGEKVFLECVQDMDHENMFWYRQDPGLGLRLIYFSYDVKMKEKGDIPEGYSVSREKKERFSLILESASTNQTSMYLCASTPGGSGRGYEQYFGPGTRLTVT.

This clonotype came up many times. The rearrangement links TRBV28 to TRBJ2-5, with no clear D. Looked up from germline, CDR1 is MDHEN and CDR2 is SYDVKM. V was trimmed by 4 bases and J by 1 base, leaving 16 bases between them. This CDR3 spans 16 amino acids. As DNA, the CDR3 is TGTGCCAGCAGTTCCCCGCTGTTCGGCAGCCAAGAGACCCAGTACTTC. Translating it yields CASSSPLFGSQETQYF. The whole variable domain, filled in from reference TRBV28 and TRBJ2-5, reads DVKVTQSSRYLVKRTGEKVFLECVQDMDHENMFWYRQDPGLGLRLIYFSYDVKMKEKGDIPEGYSVSREKKERFSLILESASTNQTSMYLCASSSPLFGSQETQYFGPGTRLLVL.

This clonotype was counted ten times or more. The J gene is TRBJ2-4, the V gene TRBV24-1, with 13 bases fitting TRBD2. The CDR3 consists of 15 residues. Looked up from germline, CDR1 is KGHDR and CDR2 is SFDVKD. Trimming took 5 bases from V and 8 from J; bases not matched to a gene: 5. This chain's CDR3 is CATSVGTSGIDIQYF. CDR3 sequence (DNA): TGTGCCACCAGTGTGGGGACTAGCGGGATAGACATTCAGTACTTC.

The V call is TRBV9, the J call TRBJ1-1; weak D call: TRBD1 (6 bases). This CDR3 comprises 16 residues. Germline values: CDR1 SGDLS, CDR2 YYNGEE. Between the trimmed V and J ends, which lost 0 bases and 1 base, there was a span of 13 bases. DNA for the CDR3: TGTGCCAGCAGCGTAGGGGAAGGGGGACGGAACACTGAAGCTTTCTTT. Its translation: CASSVGEGGRNTEAFF.

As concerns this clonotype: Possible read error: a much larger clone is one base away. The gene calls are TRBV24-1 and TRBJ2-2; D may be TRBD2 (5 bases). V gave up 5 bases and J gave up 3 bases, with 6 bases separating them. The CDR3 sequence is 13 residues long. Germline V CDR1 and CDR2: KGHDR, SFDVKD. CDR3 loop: CATSAGDTGELFF. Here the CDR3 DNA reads TGTGCCACCAGTGCCGGGGACACCGGGGAGCTGTTTTTT.